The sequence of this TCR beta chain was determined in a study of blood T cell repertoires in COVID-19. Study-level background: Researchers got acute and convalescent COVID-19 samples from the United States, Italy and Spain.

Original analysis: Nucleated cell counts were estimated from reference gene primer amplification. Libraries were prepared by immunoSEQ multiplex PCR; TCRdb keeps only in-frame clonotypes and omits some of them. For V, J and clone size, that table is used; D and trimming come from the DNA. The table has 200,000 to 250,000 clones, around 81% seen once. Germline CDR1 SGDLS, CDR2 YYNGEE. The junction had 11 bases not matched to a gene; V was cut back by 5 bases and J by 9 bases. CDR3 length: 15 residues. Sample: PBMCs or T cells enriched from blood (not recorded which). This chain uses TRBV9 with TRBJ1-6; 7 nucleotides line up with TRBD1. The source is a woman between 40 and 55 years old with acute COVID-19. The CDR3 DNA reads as TGTGCCAGCAGTTCCGCAGGGACAGTGAGTTCACCCCTCCACTTT. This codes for CASSSAGTVSSPLHF.